This is a list of T cell receptor beta chains from one sample in a study of T cells in Graves' hyperthyroidism and ophthalmopathy. TCRdb re-called the multiplex PCR reads with MiXCR, one entry per CDR3 protein. The repertoire holds more than 450,000 distinct CDR3 sequences, with 20% as singletons. Material: blood. All receptors come from a man aged 40-50 years with Graves' ophthalmopathy. Each CDR3 is given with its conserved first and last residue. Rows may omit the clone size; those that give it use once, few, many or a size class.

TRBV11-2	TRBJ2-1	NA	CASSPTFTGTSGRGHEQFF
TRBV9	TRBJ2-2	few	CASSAHPGTGTGELFF
TRBV18	TRBJ1-5	NA	CASPPGGSSQPQHF
TRBV6-1	TRBJ1-5	many	CASSATPQVNNQPQHF
TRBV13	TRBJ2-2	many	CASSLTIRTENTGELFF
TRBV27	TRBJ2-7	many	CASSLSDSSSSYEQYF
TRBV7-6	TRBJ2-2	many	CASSLQPRLAGAVGELFF
TRBV5-1	TRBJ2-1	few	CASNAGTMSYNEQFF
TRBV28	TRBJ1-4	NA	CASSRSYAGGRDNEKLFF
TRBV27	TRBJ1-5	NA	CASSLMTGPQHF
TRBV29-1	TRBJ1-1	NA	CSVSRGREEAFF
TRBV6-1	TRBJ1-1	many	CASSEPRTGNTEAFF
TRBV29-1	TRBJ2-1	NA	CSVASGSSYNEQFF
TRBV4-2	TRBJ1-1	NA	CASSQEPSVNTEAFF
TRBV7-9	TRBJ1-2	many	CATGEANSDYGYTF
TRBV2	TRBJ1-6	NA	CASSPRSGIYNSPLHF
TRBV28	TRBJ1-1	many	CASSPSGRVNTEAFF
TRBV14	TRBJ2-1	few	CASSQGLAGPYNEQFF
TRBV19	TRBJ2-2	NA	CASSIDLIATGELFF
TRBV6-1	TRBJ1-1	NA	CASTFSGDPNTEAFF
TRBV12-3/TRBV12-4	TRBJ2-1	many	CASTSPSGVGGRYNEQFF
TRBV7-9	TRBJ2-5	NA	CASSSSGTGGGETQYF
TRBV11-3	TRBJ2-5	NA	CVSSTGTSGRGETQYF
TRBV5-1	TRBJ2-7	few	CASSPYQGSYEQYF
TRBV6-1	TRBJ2-5	NA	CASSGGQQETQYF
TRBV5-1	TRBJ1-2	many	CASSPDGAYGYTF
TRBV7-3	TRBJ2-1	NA	CASGVVGGVEQFF
TRBV12-3/TRBV12-4	TRBJ2-4	many	CASSFESQGLAKNIQYF
TRBV18	TRBJ2-7	NA	CASSHGTLSQSEQYF
TRBV5-1	TRBJ1-3	few	CASSLEPLGTGNTIYF